The clone carrying this T cell receptor (beta chain) was counted between two and nine times. Its antigen is undetermined. This sample was taken from a study of CD8 T cells in ankylosing spondylitis. Broader study findings: Reports say disease-linked clones showed up significantly more in matched ankylosing spondylitis synovial fluid.

TCRdb fed the 5' RACE reads into MiXCR, producing one record per CDR3 protein. The sample has fewer than 400,000 distinct CDR3 sequences, about 15% seen once; the top ten hold around 0.99%. The V gene lost 2 bases and the J gene lost 5 bases, with 13 bases spanning the gap. The CDR3 runs 15 residues. Germline values: CDR1 SGHRS, CDR2 YFSETQ. The sequenced sample consisted of blood, either unsorted or a sorted T cell fraction (not recorded which). The chain has TRBV5-1 and TRBJ2-2; D possibly uses TRBD1 or TRBD2 (5 bases each). This TCR was recovered from a male donor with ankylosing spondylitis or in good health (not recorded which). The CDR3 bases are TGCGCCAGCAGCTTAAAGGATGGGGGTACCGGGGAGCTGTTTTTT. Protein: CASSLKDGGTGELFF. Based on the CDR3 plus reference TRBV5-1 and TRBJ2-2, the full variable domain is KAGVTQTPRYLIKTRGQQVTLSCSPISGHRSVSWYQQTPGQGLQFLFEYFSETQRNKGNFPGRFSGRQFSNSRSEMNVSTLELGDSALYLCASSLKDGGTGELFFGEGSRLTVL.